Sequencing of this TCR beta chain was carried out in a study of T cell responses to AZD1222 COVID-19 vaccine. The table lists this clone with a few counts. Assay: immunoSEQ multiplex PCR; the TCRdb copy retains only in-frame clones and omits some. The repertoire includes some 170,000 clones, roughly nine tenths of them detected once, and 2.6% sits in the top ten. The receptor was isolated from an adult in good health. The sequencing here drew on peripheral blood, taken on day 0 of AZD1222 vaccination.

The CDR3 is CASSIRQGGNQPQHF. CDR3 nucleotides: TGTGCCAGTAGTATAAGACAGGGAGGCAATCAGCCCCAGCATTTT. V gene TRBV19 combines with J gene TRBJ1-5, with 7 bases lining up with TRBD1. Germline loops: CDR1 LNHDA, CDR2 SQIVND (reference sequence). J lost 2 bases, V lost 2 bases, and 3 bases had no gene match. The CDR3 runs 15 residues.